This T cell receptor beta chain was sequenced during a study of Tregs in tolerant kidney transplant recipients. V lost 2 bases and J 0 bases, leaving 10 bases between the germline ends. This CDR3 has 15 residues. Germline loops: CDR1 MGHDK, CDR2 SYGVNS. Study-level results: Tregs expanded with activated donor B cells seemed most donor-specific.

Comments on this clone: The antigen is not known.

Generated by immunoSEQ multiplex PCR, the TCRdb table keeps only in-frame clones and is missing some. Found here are about 18,000 clones, approximately 80% of them singletons; the top ten hold over 2%. Sequences were obtained from Tregs from blood. The TCR comes from a human donor in good health. The chain carries TRBV25-1 and TRBJ1-1; weak D call: TRBD1 (6 bases). The CDR3 is CASSEAGAMNTEAFF. Here the CDR3 DNA reads TGTGCCAGCAGTGAAGCAGGGGCTATGAACACTGAAGCTTTCTTT. The full variable domain, in which reference TRBV25-1 and TRBJ1-1 provide the parts outside the CDR3, is EADIYQTPRYLVIGTGKKITLECSQTMGHDKMYWYQQDPGMELHLIHYSYGVNSTEKGDLSSESTVSRIRTEHFPLTLESARPSHTSQYLCASSEAGAMNTEAFFGQGTRLTVV.